Shown below are 28 T cell receptor beta chains from a single sample sequenced in a study of cytotoxic CD8 clonotypes in ibrutinib-treated CLL. Sequencing was performed with immunoSEQ multiplex PCR; in TCRdb, only in-frame clones are kept and a portion is missing. The profile covers about 160,000 clones, with approximately 77% appearing a single time and roughly 2% taken by the ten largest. Source: PBMCs, taken after 12 months of ibrutinib treatment. Receptors originate from a human donor with chronic lymphocytic leukemia.

V is TRBV11-1 and J is TRBJ2-1; tentatively, D is TRBD1 (6 bases). The CDR3 extends over 15 amino acids. Trimming pared 0 bases from V and 9 bases from J, leaving 15 bases between. CDR1 and CDR2 from the germline V gene are SGHAT and FQDESV (reference sequence). As DNA, the CDR3 is TGTGCCAGCAGCTTAGCGCAGGGGACCCACGGTGAGCAGTTCTTC. Amino acid sequence: CASSLAQGTHGEQFF.

The chain employs TRBV29-1 and TRBJ2-7, with 11 bases that match TRBD1. Trimming at V came to 5 bases and at J to 9 bases, leaving 12 bases not matched to a gene. Germline values: CDR1 SQVTM, CDR2 ANQGSEA. This CDR3 comprises 14 residues. The CDR3 nucleotides are TGCAGCGTTTCCGGGACAGGGGGGCTACGAGGGCAGTACTTC. This encodes CSVSGTGGLRGQYF.

This chain links TRBV30 with TRBJ2-3, with D hard to call. The V gene's germline CDR1 is GTSNPN and CDR2 SVGIG (reference sequence). V lost 4 bases and J 1 base, leaving 9 bases between the germline ends. This CDR3 is built from 13 residues. The DNA of the CDR3 is TGTGCCTGGAAAAAAGAGGGCACAGATACGCAGTATTTT. It encodes CAWKKEGTDTQYF.

This clone was recorded once. CDR3 sequence reads: CASSYGRTGANVLTF. The CDR3 coding sequence is TGTGCCAGCAGTTACGGGCGCACTGGGGCCAACGTCCTGACTTTC. The chain joins TRBV6-6 to TRBJ2-6; D unresolved. V shed 2 bases and J shed 2 bases, with 7 bases lying between them. This CDR3 has 15 residues. Germline V gives CDR1 MNHNY, CDR2 SVGAGI (reference sequence).

This clone came up once. This chain uses TRBV28 with TRBJ1-5, with D maybe TRBD1 (6 bases). V was cut by 6 bases and J by 3 bases, with 15 bases left in between. This CDR3 contains 15 residues. CDR1 is MDHEN and CDR2 is SYDVKM in the germline V gene. CDR3 residues: CASRPPGHHNQPQHF. CDR3 nucleotides: TGTGCCAGCAGGCCACCGGGACACCACAATCAGCCCCAGCATTTT.

This sequence joins TRBV4-3 and TRBJ1-5; the D is unclear. The CDR3 is 18 amino acids. Germline loops: CDR1 LGHNA, CDR2 YSLEER. V lost 0 bases, J lost 2 bases, and 17 bases lay in between. Here the CDR3 DNA reads TGCGCCAGCAGCCAAGAAGGGTGGCCGAGGCATGGCAATCAGCCCCAGCATTTT. Residues: CASSQEGWPRHGNQPQHF.

The V call is TRBV7-3, the J call TRBJ1-1, with 7 bases matching TRBD1. Trimming cost V 5 bases and J 5 bases; bases outside gene matches: 14. The CDR3 extends over 16 amino acids. CDR1 SGHTA and CDR2 FQGTGA come from the germline V gene. The CDR3: CASSPRQGVVETEAFF. The CDR3 coding sequence is TGTGCCAGCAGCCCTAGGCAGGGGGTGGTCGAGACTGAAGCTTTCTTT.

This clone was counted a single time. V usage is TRBV23-1 and J usage is TRBJ2-7, with D perhaps matching TRBD1 (7 bases). TRBV23-1 is an ORF, with its function uncertain. This CDR3 is built from 16 residues. The ends were cut back, 1 base at V and 4 bases at J, with 17 bases in the middle. In DNA form, the CDR3 reads TGCGCCAGCAGTCAATTAGTGGACAGGAGGGTATACGAGCAGTACTTC. Protein: CASSQLVDRRVYEQYF.

The chain uses TRBV7-6 and TRBJ1-4, with 11 nucleotides matching TRBD1. The V and J ends lost 4 bases and 7 bases, in that order; junction bases with no gene match: 5. The CDR3 consists of 15 residues. Looked up from germline, CDR1 is SGHVS and CDR2 is FNYEAQ. The CDR3 bases are TGTGCCAGCAGCTCCACGGGACAGGGGGGTGAAAAACTGTTTTTT. Protein product: CASSSTGQGGEKLFF. The full variable domain, in which reference TRBV7-6 and TRBJ1-4 provide the parts outside the CDR3, is GAGVSQSPRYKVTKRGQDVALRCDPISGHVSLYWYRQALGQGPEFLTYFNYEAQQDKSGLPNDRFSAERPEGSISTLTIQRTEQRDSAMYRCASSSTGQGGEKLFFGSGTQLSVL.

As DNA, the CDR3 is TGTGCCTGGAGCCTAGGGGACAGGGCTTTCTACGAGCAGTACTTC. Its protein product is CAWSLGDRAFYEQYF. The genes are TRBV30 and TRBJ2-7; TRBD1 matches at 9 bases. Trimming at V came to 3 bases and at J to 3 bases, leaving 9 bases not matched to a gene. The V gene's germline CDR1 is GTSNPN and CDR2 SVGIG (reference sequence). This CDR3 has 15 residues.

The chain has TRBV4-1 and TRBJ1-6; D possibly corresponds to TRBD1 (5 bases). Trimming shortened V by 6 bases and J by 3 bases, and 15 bases separated the two germline ends. Germline CDR1 is MGHRA and CDR2 is YSYEKL. CDR3 length: 16 residues. The CDR3: CASSHPTGDYNSPLHF. CDR3 bases: TGCGCCAGCAGTCACCCAACAGGAGACTATAATTCACCCCTCCACTTT.

The chain couples TRBV6-5 to TRBJ2-7, with D possibly TRBD1 on 6 matching bases. Germline V gene sequence: CDR1 MNHEY, CDR2 SVGAGI. V gave up 6 bases and J gave up 5 bases, with 11 bases separating them. This CDR3 has 12 amino acids. The CDR3 nucleotides are TGTGCCAGCAGCCCCGGGGACAACGAGCAGTACTTC. It encodes CASSPGDNEQYF.

V is TRBV28 and J is TRBJ1-2, with D unclear. The CDR3 loop spans 13 amino acids. V was trimmed by 5 bases and J by 7 bases, leaving 14 bases between them. Germline loops: CDR1 MDHEN, CDR2 SYDVKM. CDR3: CASSPSESGGYTF. The CDR3 nucleotides read TGTGCCAGCAGTCCCTCAGAATCAGGTGGCTACACCTTC.

The chain recombines TRBV30 with TRBJ2-5, with 7 bases fitting TRBD2. The junction had 13 bases not matched to a gene; V was cut back by 5 bases and J by 4 bases. There are 15 residues in the CDR3. Germline V gene data show CDR1 as GTSNPN and CDR2 as SVGIG (reference sequence). The CDR3 coding sequence is TGTGCCTGGTCGGGGGGAGGGAGGAGTCGAGAGACCCAGTACTTC. As protein: CAWSGGGRSRETQYF.

The gene calls are TRBV7-2 and TRBJ1-6, with 9 bases that match TRBD1. The V and J ends lost 4 bases and 4 bases, in that order; junction bases with no gene match: 8. This CDR3 spans 17 amino acids. Germline V gene data show CDR1 as SGHTA and CDR2 as FQGNSA. This CDR3 reads CASSSRTGEMYNSPLHF. CDR3 bases: TGTGCCAGCAGCTCAAGGACAGGGGAGATGTATAATTCACCCCTCCACTTT.

This clone has ten or more counts. J is TRBJ1-6 and V is TRBV30; D gene uncertain. V was pared by 0 bases and J by 10 bases, with 7 bases between. Per the germline V gene, CDR1 is GTSNPN and CDR2 is SVGIG (reference sequence). The CDR3 sequence is 12 residues long. The CDR3, as DNA: TGTGCCTGGAGTGTACTCGGCTCACCCCTCCACTTT. As protein: CAWSVLGSPLHF. The variable domain in full, with the rest retrieved from reference TRBV30 and TRBJ1-6, is SQTIHQWPATLVQPVGSPLSLECTVEGTSNPNLYWYRQAAGRGLQLLFYSVGIGQISSEVPQNLSASRPQDRQFILSSKKLLLSDSGFYLCAWSVLGSPLHFGNGTRLTVT.

This chain connects TRBV30 to TRBJ2-6; perhaps TRBD2 as D (6 bases). The CDR3 has 14 residues. V was pared by 7 bases and J by 2 bases, with 12 bases between. Germline V CDR1 and CDR2: GTSNPN, SVGIG (reference sequence). CDR3 protein: CASPGDAGANVLTF. The CDR3 DNA is TGTGCCTCCCCGGGGGATGCTGGGGCCAACGTCCTGACTTTC.

The chain employs TRBV21-1 and TRBJ2-7; whether TRBD1, the table's D call, matches the DNA was not checked. TRBV21-1 is a recognized pseudogene. The CDR3 has 15 residues. CDR3 DNA: TGTGCCAGCAGATTGGGACAGGGTAATTTCTACGAGCAGTACTTC. This gives the protein CASRLGQGNFYEQYF.

The chain is built from TRBV20-1 and TRBJ1-2; unclear D gene. Germline V lookup: CDR1 DFQATT, CDR2 SNEGSKA (reference sequence). The CDR3 extends over 10 amino acids. V shed 6 bases and J shed 2 bases, with 4 bases lying between them. The CDR3 spells CSAQNYGYTF. The CDR3 nucleotides are TGCAGTGCCCAGAACTATGGCTACACCTTC.

This rearrangement joins TRBV4-3 to TRBJ1-2; no reliable D call. The CDR3 extends over 17 amino acids. Trimming shortened V by 3 bases and J by 0 bases, and 17 bases separated the two germline ends. In germline, CDR1 is LGHNA, CDR2 YSLEER. The CDR3 nucleotides are TGCGCCAGCAGCCAGACCATGAGTAGGGTTTCTAACTATGGCTACACCTTC. Translating it yields CASSQTMSRVSNYGYTF.

The V gene is TRBV19, the J gene TRBJ1-2, with no clear D. Trimming cost V 11 bases and J 5 bases, with 18 bases left between them. The CDR3 is 13 amino acids. Germline CDR1 and CDR2: LNHDA and SQIVND (reference sequence). CDR3 region: CASKRPSAYGYTF. The CDR3 DNA sequence: TGTGCCTCAAAACGGCCGTCGGCGTATGGCTACACCTTC.

This clone was counted only a few times. Within the sample, other DNA sequences also encode this same CDR3. The genes are TRBV9 and TRBJ2-7, with TRBD1 matching over 8 bases. From germline, CDR1 is SGDLS and CDR2 YYNGEE. The V segment lost 0 bases and the J segment 6 bases; nucleotides outside the gene matches: 2. The CDR3 runs to 13 residues. The CDR3 loop reads CASSVATGVEQYF. CDR3 coding DNA: TGTGCCAGCAGCGTAGCGACAGGGGTCGAGCAGTACTTC.

The chain is built from TRBV18 and TRBJ2-5, with D tentatively TRBD1 or TRBD2 (5 bases each). Trimming cost V 3 bases and J 4 bases, with 18 bases left between them. Germline CDR1 and CDR2: KGHSH and LQKENI. The length of the CDR3 is 16 residues. In nucleotides, the CDR3 is TGTGCCAGCTCACCCTCTAGCACCCAGGGTCGAGAGACCCAGTACTTC. It codes for CASSPSSTQGRETQYF.

This clone was detected a few times. The CDR3, as DNA: TGTGCCAGCAGGATTTCGGGGGGAGATACGCAGTATTTT. It specifies CASRISGGDTQYF. The chain has TRBV28 and TRBJ2-3, with TRBD2 matching over 7 bases. V shed 6 bases, J shed 5 bases, and the junction held 5 bases outside the gene matches. This CDR3 has 13 residues. From germline, CDR1 is MDHEN and CDR2 SYDVKM.

The rearrangement links TRBV25-1 to TRBJ2-1, with 7 bases aligning to TRBD2. In germline, CDR1 is MGHDK, CDR2 SYGVNS. The CDR3 loop spans 14 amino acids. The J segment lost 2 bases and the V segment lost 4 bases, leaving 2 bases of the junction unmatched. The CDR3 protein is CASSVAGPYNEQFF. The CDR3 DNA reads as TGTGCCAGCAGTGTAGCGGGCCCCTACAATGAGCAGTTCTTC.

This clone was seen just once. This sequence joins TRBV11-1 and TRBJ2-3, with 10 bases matching TRBD1. J was trimmed by 3 bases and V by 2 bases; bases with no gene match: 8. The CDR3 extends over 17 amino acids. Germline V lookup: CDR1 SGHAT, CDR2 FQDESV (reference sequence). CDR3 region: CASSLSGQGVLTDTQYF. DNA for the CDR3: TGTGCCAGCAGCTTATCTGGACAGGGGGTTTTAACAGATACGCAGTATTTT.

V is TRBV7-3 and J is TRBJ2-5; D gene ambiguous. CDR3 length: 15 amino acids. Trimming took off 2 bases at V and 3 bases at J, with 13 bases between the two ends. Germline lookup yields CDR1 SGHTA and CDR2 FQGTGA. CDR3 bases: TGTGCCAGCAGCTTAGTGCCGGCGGCAGAAGAGACCCAGTACTTC. Translated, it gives CASSLVPAAEETQYF.

This clone was observed once. The chain has TRBV28 and TRBJ1-1; 7 bases are shared with TRBD1. The trim removed 7 bases at V and 0 bases at J, leaving 11 bases unmatched. This CDR3 has 16 amino acids. Germline loops: CDR1 MDHEN, CDR2 SYDVKM. CDR3 loop: CASKTGQVTLNTEAFF. CDR3 coding DNA: TGTGCCAGCAAGACCGGACAGGTAACTTTGAACACTGAAGCTTTCTTT.